Below are 26 T cell receptor beta chains sequenced from a single sample in a study of OX40 agonist ivuxolimab in advanced cancers. The data were produced by immunoSEQ multiplex PCR, yet TCRdb's version contains in-frame clones alone and is incomplete. Among about 22,000 clones listed, about 90% were seen once. This specimen consisted of CD4+ or CD8+ T cells sorted from blood, obtained in a trial of the OX40 agonist ivuxolimab. The receptors shown here come from an adult with an advanced solid tumor such as melanoma, head and neck, liver or kidney cancer.

In its sample, this clone was seen once. The chain links TRBV28 to TRBJ2-7; TRBD1 is a possible D gene (5 bases). Germline loops: CDR1 MDHEN, CDR2 SYDVKM. This CDR3 spans 12 amino acids. V lost 5 bases and J 5 bases, leaving 10 bases between the germline ends. The CDR3 nucleotides are TGTGCCAGCAGTGACCCGGACAACGAGCAGTACTTC. Translated: CASSDPDNEQYF.

The chain employs TRBV7-6 and TRBJ2-2, with no clear D. The CDR3 has 15 residues. Trimming took 2 bases from V and 4 from J, leaving 11 bases between them. Germline V gene lookup returns CDR1 SGHVS and CDR2 FNYEAQ. Here the CDR3 reads CASSLRSRATGELFF. In nucleotides, the CDR3 is TGTGCCAGCAGCTTAAGGAGTCGGGCCACCGGGGAGCTGTTTTTT.

The chain recombines TRBV19 with TRBJ1-2; 8 nucleotides agree with TRBD1. Trimming took 7 bases from V and 4 from J; bases not matched to a gene: 14. Germline CDR1 reads LNHDA; CDR2 reads SQIVND (reference sequence). This CDR3 is built from 16 residues. The CDR3 loop is CASTPDRGMGTYGYTF. CDR3 in DNA: TGTGCCAGTACCCCCGACAGGGGAATGGGTACCTATGGCTACACCTTC. Full variable domain (rest looked up from reference TRBV19 and TRBJ1-2): DGGITQSPKYLFRKEGQNVTLSCEQNLNHDAMYWYRQDPGQGLRLIYYSQIVNDFQKGDIAEGYSVSREKKESFPLTVTSAQKNPTAFYLCASTPDRGMGTYGYTFGSGTRLTVV.

V is TRBV7-9 and J is TRBJ2-5, with 7 bases aligning to TRBD2. This CDR3 has 15 amino acids. Germline V gene data show CDR1 as SEHNR and CDR2 as FQNEAQ (reference sequence). V trimming: 4 bases; J trimming: 4 bases; junction bases outside the gene matches: 9. DNA for the CDR3: TGTGCCAGCAGCTCTAGTCGGACTAGTACAGAGACCCAGTACTTC. Protein sequence: CASSSSRTSTETQYF.

This clone has just a few counts. The chain carries TRBV11-3 and TRBJ1-1; D possibly corresponds to TRBD1 (5 bases). The CDR3 runs 13 residues. V was pared by 5 bases and J by 6 bases, with 13 bases between. The germline V gene has CDR1 SGHNT and CDR2 YENEEA. Here the CDR3 DNA reads TGTGCCAGCAGCGAAGACAGTGCTTCTGAAGCTTTCTTT. Residues: CASSEDSASEAFF.

The rearrangement joins TRBV6-9 to TRBJ2-7; TRBD1 matches 12 bases. Germline V gene lookup returns CDR1 MNHGY and CDR2 SVAAGI. V lost 6 bases, J lost 4 bases, and 4 bases stayed unmatched. CDR3 length: 14 amino acids. The CDR3 region is CASSPGQGAYEQYF. The CDR3 nucleotides read TGTGCCAGCAGCCCGGGACAGGGGGCTTACGAGCAGTACTTC.

The chain uses TRBV11-2 and TRBJ1-5, with D possibly matching TRBD1 (5 bases). The CDR3 totals 16 residues. V was trimmed by 9 bases and J by 3 bases, leaving 21 bases between them. Germline-derived CDR1 and CDR2 are SGHAT and FQNNGV. CDR3 amino acids: CASSDGGGGYNQPQHF. CDR3 DNA sequence: TGTGCCAGTAGTGATGGAGGTGGGGGGTACAATCAGCCCCAGCATTTT.

The sample holds one count of this clone. CDR3 sequence: CASSLNQNTEAFF. The DNA of the CDR3 is TGTGCCAGCAGCTTAAACCAAAACACTGAAGCTTTCTTT. The chain joins TRBV7-6 to TRBJ1-1, with unresolved D. The CDR3 has 13 residues. Germline CDR1 is SGHVS and CDR2 is FNYEAQ. The V and J ends lost 2 bases and 2 bases respectively, with 6 bases between them.

This sequence joins TRBV7-8 and TRBJ2-5; D is tentatively TRBD1 or TRBD2 (5 bases each). V lost 1 base and J 5 bases, leaving 14 bases between the germline ends. CDR1 SGHVS and CDR2 FQNEAQ come from the germline V gene. CDR3 length equals 15 residues. The CDR3 reads CASSLVSRGEETQYF. CDR3 in DNA: TGTGCCAGCAGCTTAGTTTCTAGAGGGGAGGAGACCCAGTACTTC. Using reference TRBV7-8 and TRBJ2-5 for the parts outside the CDR3, the full variable domain is GAGVSQSPRYKVAKRGQDVALRCDPISGHVSLFWYQQALGQGPEFLTYFQNEAQLDKSGLPSDRFFAERPEGSVSTLKIQRTQQEDSAVYLCASSLVSRGEETQYFGPGTRLLVL.

This clone has just one count. The chain uses TRBV30 and TRBJ2-2, with D unclear. Trimming pared 0 bases from V and 1 base from J, leaving 12 bases between. Germline CDR1 and CDR2: GTSNPN and SVGIG (reference sequence). The CDR3 covers 16 residues. CDR3 in DNA: TGTGCCTGGAGTGTACTAAGGTCGGAGAACACCGGGGAGCTGTTTTTT. This codes for CAWSVLRSENTGELFF.

This sequence joins TRBV21-1 and TRBJ1-1; the table assigns TRBD1, which was not confirmed against the DNA. TRBV21-1 represents a pseudogene. The CDR3 contains 13 residues. This chain's CDR3 is CASRSGHYTEAFF. CDR3 DNA: TGTGCCAGCAGGTCGGGACACTACACTGAAGCTTTCTTT.

The J gene is TRBJ1-1, the V gene TRBV6-6; D gene uncertain. The CDR3 totals 13 residues. V gave up 1 base and J gave up 0 bases, with 3 bases separating them. Germline-derived CDR1 and CDR2 are MNHNY and SVGAGI (reference sequence). CDR3 sequence reads: CASSYFVNTEAFF. As DNA, the CDR3 is TGTGCCAGCAGTTACTTTGTGAACACTGAAGCTTTCTTT.

This clone has a handful of counts. CDR3 protein: CASSAEETGSAGYTF. The CDR3 nucleotides are TGTGCCAGCAGCGCCGAAGAAACAGGGTCGGCTGGCTACACCTTC. The genes are TRBV7-6 and TRBJ1-2, with D possibly TRBD1 on 6 matching bases. This CDR3 spans 15 amino acids. Germline assignment: CDR1 SGHVS and CDR2 FNYEAQ. Between the trimmed V and J ends, which lost 5 bases and 7 bases, there was a span of 20 bases.

DNA for the CDR3: TGCGCCAGCAGCCACAGAACCGAAGCTTTCTTT. Amino acid sequence: CASSHRTEAFF. The chain uses TRBV5-1 and TRBJ1-1; D remains ambiguous. Germline V gene lookup returns CDR1 SGHRS and CDR2 YFSETQ. The CDR3 length is 11 residues. V gave up 4 bases and J gave up 8 bases, with 9 bases separating them.

The rearrangement links TRBV7-9 to TRBJ2-7; 13 nucleotides agree with TRBD2. CDR3 length: 16 residues. The trim removed 7 bases at V and 5 bases at J, leaving 11 bases unmatched. Germline V gene sequence: CDR1 SEHNR, CDR2 FQNEAQ (reference sequence). CDR3: CASIPRTSGSFDEQYF. The DNA of the CDR3 is TGTGCCAGCATCCCCCGGACTAGCGGGAGTTTTGACGAGCAGTACTTC.

This clone is medium-sized (0.01 to 0.1%) in the sample. This chain uses TRBV7-8 with TRBJ2-1; tentatively, D is TRBD1 or TRBD2 (5 bases each). From germline, CDR1 is SGHVS and CDR2 FQNEAQ. Trimming left V 6 bases short and J 9 bases short, with 18 bases between. This CDR3 has 14 residues. CDR3 amino acids: CASSYHEGTVEQFF. The CDR3 DNA reads TGTGCCAGCAGTTACCATGAAGGGACGGTTGAGCAGTTCTTC.

The rearrangement joins TRBV29-1 to TRBJ1-1, with no clear D. V shed 5 bases and J shed 8 bases, with 9 bases lying between them. The germline gives CDR1 SQVTM, CDR2 ANQGSEA. The CDR3 consists of 10 residues. The CDR3 bases are TGCAGCGTTCCGGGCACCGAAGCTTTCTTT. This codes for CSVPGTEAFF. The whole variable domain, filled in from reference TRBV29-1 and TRBJ1-1, reads SAVISQKPSRDICQRGTSLTIQCQVDSQVTMMFWYRQQPGQSLTLIATANQGSEATYESGFVIDKFPISRPNLTFSTLTVSNMSPEDSSIYLCSVPGTEAFFGQGTRLTVV.

V usage is TRBV2 and J usage is TRBJ2-1, with 14 bases that match TRBD2. J gave up 0 bases and V 3 bases, and 7 bases lay outside the gene matches. Germline CDR1 and CDR2: SNHLY and FYNNEI. The CDR3 is 19 amino acids. The CDR3 DNA sequence: TGTGCCAGCAGTGATTGGTCCGGGACTAGCGGGAGCTCCTACAATGAGCAGTTCTTC. Amino acid sequence: CASSDWSGTSGSSYNEQFF.

CDR3 protein: CASSQSLDYSTREQFF. CDR3 DNA: TGTGCCAGCAGTCAAAGTCTGGACTATTCGACAAGGGAGCAGTTCTTC. This rearrangement joins TRBV27 to TRBJ2-1, with D possibly TRBD2 on 6 matching bases. The germline V and J ends were trimmed by 5 bases and 10 bases, with 24 bases remaining between them. Germline V gene sequence: CDR1 MNHEY, CDR2 SMNVEV (reference sequence). The CDR3 spans 16 residues.

The V gene is TRBV7-2, the J gene TRBJ1-1; TRBD1 agrees at 8 bases. The CDR3 spans 14 residues. V lost 3 bases, J lost 1 base, and 1 base stayed unmatched. The germline V gene has CDR1 SGHTA and CDR2 FQGNSA. CDR3 sequence (DNA): TGTGCCAGCAGCTTGGACAGGGCGAACACTGAAGCTTTCTTT. Encoded protein: CASSLDRANTEAFF.

Details on this clone: Germline and junction disagree at one end, which may indicate a read error. The chain uses TRBV7-7 and TRBJ1-4; D is unclear. The CDR3 covers 14 residues. Germline V gene sequence: CDR1 SSHAT, CDR2 FNYEAQ (reference sequence). CDR3 DNA sequence: TGTGCTAGCAGCAAGGAACTTCAGGATGAAAAACTGTTTTTT. Its translation: CASSKELQDEKLFF.

The chain couples TRBV6-5 to TRBJ2-1; 8 positions match TRBD2. This CDR3 has 16 residues. Germline CDR1 MNHEY, CDR2 SVGAGI. With V trimmed by 2 bases and J by 8 bases, 11 bases remained unmatched. CDR3 sequence reads: CASSYTPGLVRDEQFF. The CDR3, as DNA: TGTGCCAGCAGTTACACCCCGGGACTAGTTAGGGATGAGCAGTTCTTC.

The rearrangement joins TRBV9 to TRBJ2-2; 9 nucleotides align to TRBD2. The CDR3 spans 17 residues. Germline V gives CDR1 SGDLS, CDR2 YYNGEE. The V segment lost 0 bases and the J segment 4 bases; nucleotides outside the gene matches: 7. The CDR3 spells CASSVATSGRSTGELFF. DNA of the CDR3: TGTGCCAGCAGCGTAGCTACAAGCGGGAGGAGCACCGGGGAGCTGTTTTTT.

The rearrangement uses TRBV4-2 and TRBJ1-2, with D tentatively TRBD1 (6 bases). The CDR3 runs 15 residues. The V end lost 1 base, the J end lost 8 bases, and 17 bases lay between the germline ends. From germline, CDR1 is LGHNA and CDR2 YNFKEQ. CDR3 bases: TGTGCCAGCAGCCAAGGGGTACCGGGACAAAGGGGCTACACCTTC. It translates to CASSQGVPGQRGYTF.

This clone has just a few counts. This chain uses TRBV21-1 with TRBJ1-1; the DNA was not compared with TRBD1, the D call given in the table. TRBV21-1 is an annotated pseudogene. This CDR3 spans 15 amino acids. The DNA for the CDR3 is TGTGCCAGCAGCCCGAAGGGACAGGGACCCACTGAAGCTTTCTTT. Residues: CASSPKGQGPTEAFF.

The chain carries TRBV28 and TRBJ2-5; the D is unclear. Germline CDR1 MDHEN, CDR2 SYDVKM. This CDR3 spans 14 amino acids. Trimming removed 2 bases at V and 1 base at J, with 8 bases between. The CDR3 nucleotides are TGTGCCAGCAGTTTAATACTTTCCCAAGAGACCCAGTACTTC. Protein product: CASSLILSQETQYF.